This T cell receptor beta chain originates from a study of patients and donors after allogeneic stem cell transplantation. TCRdb reprocessed the RT-PCR reads with MiXCR, giving one entry per CDR3 protein. The sample has roughly 960,000 distinct CDR3 sequences; more than 15% are singletons. This clonotype turned up a few times. The sequence came from a human donor who was either an allogeneic HSCT recipient or a stem cell or donor lymphocyte infusion donor (not recorded which). It is not recorded whose cells these are; they may come from a transplant donor. Sample: blood, either unsorted or a sorted T cell fraction (not recorded which).

The CDR3: CASSVWGMRGGTDTQYF. The DNA of the CDR3 is TGTGCCAGCAGCGTATGGGGTATGCGGGGGGGCACAGATACGCAGTATTTT. The chain is built from TRBV9 and TRBJ2-3; 8 bases agree with TRBD2. The germline V gene has CDR1 SGDLS and CDR2 YYNGEE. The CDR3 covers 17 residues. The V segment lost 1 base and the J segment 1 base; nucleotides outside the gene matches: 8.